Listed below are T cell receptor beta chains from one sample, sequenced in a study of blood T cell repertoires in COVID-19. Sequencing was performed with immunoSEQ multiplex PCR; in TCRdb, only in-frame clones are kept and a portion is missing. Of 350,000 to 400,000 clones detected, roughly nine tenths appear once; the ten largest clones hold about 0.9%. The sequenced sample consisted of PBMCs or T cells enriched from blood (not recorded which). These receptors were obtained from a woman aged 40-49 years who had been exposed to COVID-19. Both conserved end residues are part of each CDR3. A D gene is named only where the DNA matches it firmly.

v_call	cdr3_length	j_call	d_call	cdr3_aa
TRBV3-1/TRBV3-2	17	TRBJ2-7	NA	CASSKKLMARSSYEQYF
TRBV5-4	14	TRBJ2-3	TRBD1	CASWAQGAKDTQYF
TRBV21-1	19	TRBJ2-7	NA	CASRSGSGPPEPNSYEQYF
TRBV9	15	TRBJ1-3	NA	CASSVDWAGGNTIYF
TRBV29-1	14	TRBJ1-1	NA	CSVLRRGTNTEAFF
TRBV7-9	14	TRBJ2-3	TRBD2	CASSSTSGGNSPYF
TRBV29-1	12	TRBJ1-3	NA	CSVDGGGNTIYF
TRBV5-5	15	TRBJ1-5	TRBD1	CASSLNLQGYQPQHF
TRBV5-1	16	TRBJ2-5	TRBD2	CASRIGTSGGAVTQYF
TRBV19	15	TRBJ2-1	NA	CASSRQASSYNEQFF
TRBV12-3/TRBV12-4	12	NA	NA	CASSLSRGELFF
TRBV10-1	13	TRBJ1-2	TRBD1	CASSDRGSEGYTF
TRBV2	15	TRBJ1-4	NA	CASRAAGLPGEKLFF
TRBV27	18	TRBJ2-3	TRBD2	CASSLRAGGPYGTDTQYF
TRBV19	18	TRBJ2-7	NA	CASSMGQGWRGSSYEQYF
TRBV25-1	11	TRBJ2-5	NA	CASSGEETQYF